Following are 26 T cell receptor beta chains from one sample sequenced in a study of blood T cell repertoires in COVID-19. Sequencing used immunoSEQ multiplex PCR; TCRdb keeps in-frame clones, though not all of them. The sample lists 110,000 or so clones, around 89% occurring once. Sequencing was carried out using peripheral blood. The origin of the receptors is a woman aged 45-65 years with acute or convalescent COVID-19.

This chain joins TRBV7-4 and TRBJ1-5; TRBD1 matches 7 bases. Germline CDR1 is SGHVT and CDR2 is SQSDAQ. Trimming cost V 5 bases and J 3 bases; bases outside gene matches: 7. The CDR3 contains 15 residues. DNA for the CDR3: TGTGCCAGCAGCCGACAGGGAGCCTCCAATCAGCCCCAGCATTTT. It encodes CASSRQGASNQPQHF.

In DNA form, the CDR3 reads TGTGCCACCAGCCGGGACAGATATGGCTACACCTTC. Translation: CATSRDRYGYTF. The chain uses TRBV2 and TRBJ1-2; TRBD1 agrees at 7 bases. Germline V gene lookup returns CDR1 SNHLY and CDR2 FYNNEI. After removal of 10 bases from V and 5 bases from J, the junction contained 7 bases not matched to a gene. There are 12 residues in the CDR3.

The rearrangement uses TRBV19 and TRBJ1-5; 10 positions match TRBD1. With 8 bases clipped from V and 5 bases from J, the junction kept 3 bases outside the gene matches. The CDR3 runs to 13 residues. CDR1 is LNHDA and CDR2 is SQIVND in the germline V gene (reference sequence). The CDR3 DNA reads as TGTGCCAGTGGACAGGGGGTTGATCAGCCCCAGCATTTT. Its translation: CASGQGVDQPQHF.

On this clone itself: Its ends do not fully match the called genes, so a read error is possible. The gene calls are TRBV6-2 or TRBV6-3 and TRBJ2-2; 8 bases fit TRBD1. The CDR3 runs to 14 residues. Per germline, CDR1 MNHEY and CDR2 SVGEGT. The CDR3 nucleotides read TGTGCCAGCAGTTCCAGGGGGCGGGCCGGAGAGCTGTTTTTT. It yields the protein CASSSRGRAGELFF.

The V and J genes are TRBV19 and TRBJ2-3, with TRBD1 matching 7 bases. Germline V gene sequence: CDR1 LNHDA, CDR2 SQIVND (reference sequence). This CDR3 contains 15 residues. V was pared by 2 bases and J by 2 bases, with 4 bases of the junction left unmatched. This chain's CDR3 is CASSILGTDTDTQYF. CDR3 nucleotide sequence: TGTGCCAGTAGTATACTCGGGACAGACACAGATACGCAGTATTTT.

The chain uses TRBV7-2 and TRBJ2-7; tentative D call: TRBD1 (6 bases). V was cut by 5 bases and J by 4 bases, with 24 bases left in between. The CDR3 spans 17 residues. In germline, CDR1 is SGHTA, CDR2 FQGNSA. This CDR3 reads CASSHTWLTGNSYEQYF. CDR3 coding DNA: TGTGCCAGCAGCCACACGTGGTTGACAGGAAATTCTTACGAGCAGTACTTC.

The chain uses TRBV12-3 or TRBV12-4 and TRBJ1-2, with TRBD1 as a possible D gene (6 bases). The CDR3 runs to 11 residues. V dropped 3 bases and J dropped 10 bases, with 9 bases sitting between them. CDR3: CASSLGGAYTF. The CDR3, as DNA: TGTGCCAGCAGTTTGGGGGGGGCCTACACCTTC.

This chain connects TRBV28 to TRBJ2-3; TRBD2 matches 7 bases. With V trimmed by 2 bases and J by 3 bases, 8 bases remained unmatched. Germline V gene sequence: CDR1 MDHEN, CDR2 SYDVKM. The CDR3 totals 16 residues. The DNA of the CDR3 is TGTGCCAGCAGTTTAGACCTAGTCGGGGGGACAGATACGCAGTATTTT. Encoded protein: CASSLDLVGGTDTQYF.

The CDR3 is CASSQGGATGELFF. The CDR3 bases are TGTGCCAGCAGTCAAGGGGGGGCCACCGGGGAGCTGTTTTTT. This chain uses TRBV6-6 with TRBJ2-2; D is possibly TRBD2 (7 bases). Deletions cut 5 bases from V and 4 bases from J, with 11 bases between. The germline V gene encodes CDR1 MNHNY and CDR2 SVGAGI (reference sequence). The CDR3 totals 14 residues.

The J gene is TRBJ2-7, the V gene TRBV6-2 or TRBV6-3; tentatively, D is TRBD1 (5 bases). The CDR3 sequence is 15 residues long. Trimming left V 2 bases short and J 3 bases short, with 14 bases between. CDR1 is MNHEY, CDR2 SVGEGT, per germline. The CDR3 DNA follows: TGTGCCAGCAGTTACAGGCAGGGTGGGTTCTACGAGCAGTACTTC. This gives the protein CASSYRQGGFYEQYF.

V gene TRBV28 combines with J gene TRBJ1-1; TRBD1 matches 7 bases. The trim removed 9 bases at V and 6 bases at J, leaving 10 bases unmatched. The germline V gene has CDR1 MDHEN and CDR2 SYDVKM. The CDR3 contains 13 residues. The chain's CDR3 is CASKRQGMAEAFF. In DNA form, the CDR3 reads TGTGCCAGTAAACGACAGGGTATGGCTGAAGCTTTCTTT.

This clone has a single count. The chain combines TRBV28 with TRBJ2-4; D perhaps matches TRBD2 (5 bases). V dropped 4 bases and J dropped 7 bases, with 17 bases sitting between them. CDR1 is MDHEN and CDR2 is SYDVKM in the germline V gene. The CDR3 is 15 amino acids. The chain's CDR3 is CASSSSASGGNIQYF. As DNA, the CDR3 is TGTGCCAGCAGTTCCTCGGCCTCGGGCGGGAACATTCAGTACTTC.

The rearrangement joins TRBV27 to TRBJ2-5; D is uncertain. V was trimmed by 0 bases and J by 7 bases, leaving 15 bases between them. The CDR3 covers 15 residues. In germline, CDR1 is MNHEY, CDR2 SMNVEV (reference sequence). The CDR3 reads CASSLSIGFPGTQYF. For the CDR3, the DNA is TGTGCCAGCAGTTTATCGATCGGGTTCCCGGGGACCCAGTACTTC.

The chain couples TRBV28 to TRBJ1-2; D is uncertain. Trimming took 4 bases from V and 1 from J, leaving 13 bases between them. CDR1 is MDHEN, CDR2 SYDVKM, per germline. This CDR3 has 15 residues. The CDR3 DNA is TGTGCCAGCAGTTCCCAAACAGTGTTTAACTATGGCTACACCTTC. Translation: CASSSQTVFNYGYTF.

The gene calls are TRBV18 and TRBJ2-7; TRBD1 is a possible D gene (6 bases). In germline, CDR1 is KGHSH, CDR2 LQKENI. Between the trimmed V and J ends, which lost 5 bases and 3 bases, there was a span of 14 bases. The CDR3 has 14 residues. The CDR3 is CASSSDSRVYEQYF. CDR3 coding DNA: TGTGCCAGCTCATCGGACAGTCGAGTCTACGAGCAGTACTTC.

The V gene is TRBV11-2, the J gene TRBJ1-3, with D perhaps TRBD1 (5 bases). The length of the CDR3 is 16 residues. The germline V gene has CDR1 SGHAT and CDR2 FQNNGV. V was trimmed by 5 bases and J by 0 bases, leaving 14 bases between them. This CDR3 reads CASSVNRHLSGNTIYF. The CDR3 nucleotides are TGTGCCAGCAGCGTAAACAGGCACCTCTCTGGAAACACCATATATTTT.

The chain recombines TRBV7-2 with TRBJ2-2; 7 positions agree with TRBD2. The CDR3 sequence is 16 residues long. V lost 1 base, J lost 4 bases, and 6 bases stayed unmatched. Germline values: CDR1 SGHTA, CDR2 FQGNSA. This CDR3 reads CASSLVVGEGTGELFF. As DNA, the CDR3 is TGTGCCAGCAGCTTAGTGGTAGGGGAGGGCACCGGGGAGCTGTTTTTT. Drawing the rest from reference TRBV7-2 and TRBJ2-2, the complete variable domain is GAGVSQSPSNKVTEKGKDVELRCDPISGHTALYWYRQSLGQGLEFLIYFQGNSAPDKSGLPSDRFSAERTGGSVSTLTIQRTQQEDSAVYLCASSLVVGEGTGELFFGEGSRLTVL.

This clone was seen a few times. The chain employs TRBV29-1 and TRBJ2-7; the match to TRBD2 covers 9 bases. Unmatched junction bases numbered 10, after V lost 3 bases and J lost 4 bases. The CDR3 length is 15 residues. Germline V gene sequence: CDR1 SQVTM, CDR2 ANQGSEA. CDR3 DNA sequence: TGCAGCGTTGATGGGACTAGCACCAGTCGGTACGAGCAGTACTTC. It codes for CSVDGTSTSRYEQYF.

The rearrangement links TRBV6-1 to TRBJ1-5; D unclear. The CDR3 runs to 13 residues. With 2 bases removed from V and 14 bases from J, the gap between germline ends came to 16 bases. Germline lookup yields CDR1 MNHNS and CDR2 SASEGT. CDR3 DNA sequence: TGTGCCAGCAGTGAATCCCGACAACCCCGCGAGCATTTT. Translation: CASSESRQPREHF.

CDR3 DNA: TGTGCCAGCAGCTCCGGGACAGGGGAATCTACAGATACGCAGTATTTT. Its protein product is CASSSGTGESTDTQYF. This rearrangement joins TRBV11-3 to TRBJ2-3, with 10 bases fitting TRBD1. The V gene's germline CDR1 is SGHNT and CDR2 YENEEA. There are 16 residues in the CDR3. V was pared by 4 bases and J by 3 bases, with 7 bases of the junction left unmatched.

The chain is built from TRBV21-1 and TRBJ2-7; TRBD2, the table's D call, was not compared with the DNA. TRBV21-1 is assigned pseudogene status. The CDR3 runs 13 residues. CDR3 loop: CASRIGGAGEQYF. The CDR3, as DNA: TGTGCCAGCAGAATCGGGGGGGCAGGAGAGCAGTACTTC.

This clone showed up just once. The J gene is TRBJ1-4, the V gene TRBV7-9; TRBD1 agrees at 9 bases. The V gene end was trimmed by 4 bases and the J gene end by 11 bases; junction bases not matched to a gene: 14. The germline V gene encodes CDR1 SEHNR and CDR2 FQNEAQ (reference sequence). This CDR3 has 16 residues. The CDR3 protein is CASSSYLETGGRKLFF. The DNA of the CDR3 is TGTGCCAGCAGCTCCTACTTAGAGACAGGGGGGAGGAAACTGTTTTTT.

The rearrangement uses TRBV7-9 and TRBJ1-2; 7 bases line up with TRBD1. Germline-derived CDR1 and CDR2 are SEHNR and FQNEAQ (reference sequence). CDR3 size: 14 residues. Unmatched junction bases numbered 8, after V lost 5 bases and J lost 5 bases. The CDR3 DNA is TGTGCCAGCAGCGGCAGGGACAGCATATATGGCTACACCTTC. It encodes CASSGRDSIYGYTF. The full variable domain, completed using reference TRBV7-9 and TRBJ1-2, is DTGVSQNPRHKITKRGQNVTFRCDPISEHNRLYWYRQTLGQGPEFLTYFQNEAQLEKSRLLSDRFSAERPKGSFSTLEIQRTEQGDSAMYLCASSGRDSIYGYTFGSGTRLTVV.

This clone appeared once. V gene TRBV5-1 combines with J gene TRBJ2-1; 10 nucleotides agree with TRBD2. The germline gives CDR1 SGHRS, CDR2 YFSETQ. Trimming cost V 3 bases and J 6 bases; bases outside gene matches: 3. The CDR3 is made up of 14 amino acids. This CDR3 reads CASSWGLAFNEQFF. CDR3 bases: TGCGCCAGCAGCTGGGGACTAGCGTTCAATGAGCAGTTCTTC.

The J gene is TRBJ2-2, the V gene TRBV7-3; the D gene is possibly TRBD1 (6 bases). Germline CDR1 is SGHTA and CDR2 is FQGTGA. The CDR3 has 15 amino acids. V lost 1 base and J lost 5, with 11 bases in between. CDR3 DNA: TGTGCCAGCAGCTTAAGTCCAGGGGAAACCGGGGAGCTGTTTTTT. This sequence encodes CASSLSPGETGELFF.

The CDR3 bases are TGCGCCAGCAGTGAGTTGACGGACAGGGGAATTTACAATGAGCAGTTCTTC. Protein product: CASSELTDRGIYNEQFF. The chain employs TRBV10-2 and TRBJ2-1; the match to TRBD1 covers 9 bases. CDR1 is WSHSY, CDR2 SAAADI, per germline. This CDR3 region has 17 residues. The trim removed 1 base at V and 4 bases at J, leaving 8 bases unmatched.